The 5 T cell receptor beta chains below all came from one sample that was sequenced in a study of molecular identifiers for immune sequencing clone quantification. TCRdb called the PCR reads again in MiXCR, with one record for every CDR3 protein. The table shows under 100,000 distinct CDR3 sequences, with about 23% occurring only once. The sequenced sample was naive CD8+ T cells from blood, with Jurkat cell RNA spiked in. Subset denoted: FACS-sorted CD8+CD4-CCR7+CD45RA+ naive T cells. These receptors all stem from a human donor in good health. Some libraries in this study had Jurkat cell RNA spiked in.

About this clonotype: Sequence at one end of the junction differs from germline and may be a read error. The chain employs TRBV27 and TRBJ2-4; D ambiguous. The CDR3 consists of 13 residues. The germline V gene encodes CDR1 MNHEY and CDR2 SMNVEV (reference sequence). As DNA, the CDR3 is TGTGCCAGCAGTTTAAACCCCAAAAACATTCTGTACTTC. Translation: CASSLNPKNILYF.

This clonotype was found many times. V and J are TRBV6-2 or TRBV6-3 and TRBJ1-5, with D hard to call. CDR3 length: 14 amino acids. V was shortened by 5 bases and J by 0 bases, with 8 bases between the two germline ends. Per the germline V gene, CDR1 is MNHEY and CDR2 is SVGEGT. This chain's CDR3 is CASSTINSNQPQHF. The CDR3, as DNA: TGTGCCAGCAGTACGATCAATAGCAATCAGCCCCAGCATTTT.

This clonotype was found a few times. The rearrangement links TRBV27 to TRBJ1-4, with D unresolved. This CDR3 has 13 amino acids. Trimming pared 0 bases from V and 8 bases from J, leaving 7 bases between. Germline values: CDR1 MNHEY, CDR2 SMNVEV (reference sequence). CDR3 sequence: CASSLSAGEKLFF. The CDR3 bases are TGTGCCAGCAGTTTATCGGCGGGGGAAAAACTGTTTTTT.

This clonotype has ten or more counts. The rearrangement joins TRBV10-3 to TRBJ2-7, with a possible D match to TRBD1 (6 bases). The ends were cut back, 6 bases at V and 4 bases at J, with 7 bases in the middle. CDR3 length equals 11 residues. Germline values: CDR1 ENHRY, CDR2 SYGVKD. The CDR3 protein is CAIRDSYEQYF. The CDR3 DNA reads as TGTGCCATCAGGGACAGTTACGAGCAGTACTTC.

This clonotype was recorded at least ten times. The chain employs TRBV4-1 and TRBJ1-5, with D possibly being TRBD1 (5 bases). Looked up from germline, CDR1 is MGHRA and CDR2 is YSYEKL. The CDR3 covers 14 residues. V was trimmed by 0 bases and J by 7 bases, leaving 10 bases between them. Here the CDR3 reads CASSQDKGWQPQHF. The CDR3 bases are TGCGCCAGCAGCCAAGACAAGGGGTGGCAGCCCCAGCATTTT.